The 13 T cell receptor beta chains below all came from one sample that was sequenced in a study of control samples from healthy donors and cancer patients. TCRdb's table, derived via immunoSEQ multiplex PCR, lists solely in-frame clones and lacks some. Among roughly 450,000 clones, more than 80% were seen once, and the ten largest hold more than 6%. The sample consisted of PBMCs. Receptor source: a man in his forties or fifties with head and neck cancer.

CDR3 region: CASSFMRGDSYNEQFF. For the CDR3, the DNA is TGTGCCAGCAGCTTTATGCGGGGGGACTCCTACAATGAGCAGTTCTTC. The chain links TRBV7-8 to TRBJ2-1; 8 nucleotides line up with TRBD2. The CDR3 consists of 16 residues. V was pared by 3 bases and J by 0 bases, with 4 bases of the junction left unmatched. The germline V gene has CDR1 SGHVS and CDR2 FQNEAQ.

The rearrangement links TRBV2 to TRBJ2-2; possibly TRBD1 for D (6 bases). This CDR3 has 13 residues. CDR1 is SNHLY and CDR2 is FYNNEI in the germline V gene. The V end was cut by 6 bases, the J end by 4 bases, with 9 bases between. CDR3 DNA sequence: TGTGCCAGCAGGGAGACAGGCACCGGGGAGCTGTTTTTT. Translated: CASRETGTGELFF. Variable domain in full (rest from reference TRBV2 and TRBJ2-2): EPEVTQTPSHQVTQMGQEVILRCVPISNHLYFYWYRQILGQKVEFLVSFYNNEISEKSEIFDDQFSVERPDGSNFTLKIRSTKLEDSAMYFCASRETGTGELFFGEGSRLTVL.

V and J are TRBV6-2 or TRBV6-3 and TRBJ2-4; 9 bases agree with TRBD1. The CDR3 runs to 20 residues. Trimming removed 0 bases from V and 1 base from J; junction bases left unmatched: 13. Germline assignment: CDR1 MNHEY and CDR2 SVGEGT. The CDR3 coding sequence is TGTGCCAGCAGTTACTCGATTGTCCCCGGGGGGACAGGGGCCAAAAACATTCAGTACTTC. Residues: CASSYSIVPGGTGAKNIQYF.

V usage is TRBV30 and J usage is TRBJ1-4; D might be TRBD1 (5 bases). Germline V gene lookup returns CDR1 GTSNPN and CDR2 SVGIG (reference sequence). The CDR3 totals 14 residues. V lost 5 bases, J lost 5 bases, and 15 bases lay in between. CDR3 region: CAWGDRDPNEKLFF. CDR3 bases: TGTGCCTGGGGGGACCGGGACCCGAATGAAAAACTGTTTTTT.

CDR3 in amino acids: CASSEVEVRRSYNSPLHF. The CDR3 DNA reads as TGTGCCAGCAGTGAAGTAGAGGTCCGGCGCTCCTATAATTCACCCCTCCACTTT. The J gene is TRBJ1-6, the V gene TRBV6-1; D gene uncertain. CDR1 and CDR2 (germline): MNHNS, SASEGT. The length of the CDR3 is 18 residues. Trimming removed 1 base from V and 0 bases from J, with 13 bases in between.

This clone was picked up one time. This chain uses TRBV28 with TRBJ1-2, with 8 bases identical to TRBD1. CDR1 is MDHEN and CDR2 is SYDVKM in the germline V gene. The CDR3 has 13 residues. Unmatched junction bases numbered 3, after V lost 5 bases and J lost 4 bases. DNA for the CDR3: TGTGCCAGCAGTCCGGACAGGGTCTATGGCTACACCTTC. Translated, it gives CASSPDRVYGYTF.

The CDR3 sequence is CASSPLTAGAGETQYF. CDR3 DNA sequence: TGTGCCAGCAGCCCCCTGACCGCGGGAGCGGGGGAGACCCAGTACTTC. This chain connects TRBV7-8 to TRBJ2-5; 7 nucleotides agree with TRBD2. The J segment lost 5 bases and the V segment lost 5 bases, leaving 14 bases of the junction unmatched. Germline V gene sequence: CDR1 SGHVS, CDR2 FQNEAQ. CDR3 length: 16 amino acids.

The chain joins TRBV6-2 or TRBV6-3 to TRBJ2-1; 7 bases agree with TRBD1. Looked up from germline, CDR1 is MNHEY and CDR2 is SVGEGT. The V segment lost 2 bases and the J segment 2 bases; nucleotides outside the gene matches: 6. The CDR3 extends over 16 amino acids. The CDR3 DNA sequence: TGTGCCAGCAGTTACCTGGGACAGAGAGCCTACAATGAGCAGTTCTTC. As protein: CASSYLGQRAYNEQFF.

This rearrangement joins TRBV19 to TRBJ2-1, with D perhaps matching TRBD2 (5 bases). The CDR3 spans 15 residues. The V and J ends lost 4 bases and 0 bases respectively, with 10 bases between them. CDR1 is LNHDA, CDR2 SQIVND, per germline (reference sequence). The DNA for the CDR3 is TGTGCCAGTAGTAGCGGGCCAAGCTCCTACAATGAGCAGTTCTTC. Translated: CASSSGPSSYNEQFF. Based on the CDR3 plus reference TRBV19 and TRBJ2-1, the full variable domain is DGGITQSPKYLFRKEGQNVTLSCEQNLNHDAMYWYRQDPGQGLRLIYYSQIVNDFQKGDIAEGYSVSREKKESFPLTVTSAQKNPTAFYLCASSSGPSSYNEQFFGPGTRLTVL.

In this sample, this clone turned up a few times. The rearrangement uses TRBV6-5 and TRBJ2-7; D is uncertain. This CDR3 is 13 amino acids long. The ends were cut back, 3 bases at V and 2 bases at J, with 8 bases in the middle. Germline V CDR1 and CDR2: MNHEY, SVGAGI. The CDR3 DNA follows: TGTGCCAGCAGTTATAGAGACACCTACGAGCAGTACTTC. Encoded protein: CASSYRDTYEQYF.

The chain joins TRBV7-6 to TRBJ1-3, with D possibly TRBD1 on 5 matching bases. CDR3 size: 15 residues. Germline V lookup: CDR1 SGHVS, CDR2 FNYEAQ. The V end lost 1 base, the J end lost 0 bases, and 7 bases lay between the germline ends. CDR3 in amino acids: CASSLGGDSGNTIYF. CDR3 nucleotide sequence: TGTGCCAGCAGCTTAGGGGGGGACTCTGGAAACACCATATATTTT.

V and J are TRBV29-1 and TRBJ2-4; D is unresolved. The CDR3 has 13 amino acids. V was clipped by 4 bases and J by 0 bases, with 7 bases between them. Germline V gene lookup returns CDR1 SQVTM and CDR2 ANQGSEA. Here the CDR3 reads CSVGGLAKNIQYF. The CDR3 DNA is TGCAGCGTTGGCGGCTTAGCCAAAAACATTCAGTACTTC.

This clone has only a few counts. The chain carries TRBV7-2 and TRBJ2-5; a possible D gene is TRBD2 (6 bases). The CDR3 covers 15 residues. Trimming pared 4 bases from V and 5 bases from J, leaving 17 bases between. CDR1 SGHTA and CDR2 FQGNSA come from the germline V gene. The chain's CDR3 is CASSSRLSGSETQYF. CDR3 DNA sequence: TGTGCCAGCAGCTCCCGGTTAAGCGGGTCCGAGACCCAGTACTTC. Full variable domain (outside the CDR3, taken from reference TRBV7-2 and TRBJ2-5): GAGVSQSPSNKVTEKGKDVELRCDPISGHTALYWYRQSLGQGLEFLIYFQGNSAPDKSGLPSDRFSAERTGGSVSTLTIQRTQQEDSAVYLCASSSRLSGSETQYFGPGTRLLVL.